These T cell receptor beta chains were read from a single sample in a study of cytomegalovirus exposure and HLA in healthy donors. The protocol was immunoSEQ multiplex PCR, while the TCRdb copy is restricted to in-frame clones and leaves out a portion. The top ten hold approximately 7.8% of the sample, which has some 45,000 clones, about 93% seen once. Sequences were obtained from PBMCs. These receptors were obtained from a woman aged 18-29 years in good health and CMV-seropositive. The CDR3 runs from the conserved cysteine through the conserved F or W.

V gene,J gene,CDR3 protein
TRBV7-2,TRBJ2-7,CASSLGGGSHYEQYF
TRBV5-1,TRBJ2-5,CASSMDRGPSETQYF
TRBV15,TRBJ2-2,CATSPTSGKNTGELFF
TRBV11-3,TRBJ2-1,CASSLGAGNNEQFF
TRBV11-3,TRBJ2-1,CASSPLRGGTGKYNEQFF
TRBV11-2,TRBJ2-7,CASSFKIYEQYF
TRBV7-2,TRBJ2-1,CASSLAIAGNNEQFF
TRBV6-4,TRBJ1-2,CASSDQEYYGYTF
TRBV4-3,TRBJ2-7,CASSQDTLYEQYF
TRBV5-1,TRBJ2-7,CASSPPSGTPYEQYF